The T cell receptor beta chain described here comes from a study of shared clonotypes between healthy human individuals. Across the whole study: Three plates each covered CD4 naive and memory; CD8 naive two, CD8 memory one.

The assay was immunoSEQ multiplex PCR, and TCRdb's table has in-frame clones only and misses some. In the table there are 2 million to 2.5 million clones, 85% to 95% of which are singletons. A split of CD4+ cells into CD45RA+ naive and CD45RA-negative memory subsets was performed. The CDR3 contains 15 residues. Trimming removed 7 bases from V and 0 bases from J; junction bases left unmatched: 3. The germline CDR1 and CDR2 sequences are LNHDA and SQIVND (reference sequence). The chain is built from TRBV19 and TRBJ2-6; TRBD2 matches at 7 bases. Sequenced sample: naive CD4+ T cells from PBMCs. The subset: CD45RA+ positively selected. This TCR derives from a man in his late teens or twenties in good health. Some clones in this sample may be carry-over from other donors' samples. CDR3 loop: CASMGGASGANVLTF. CDR3 nucleotide sequence: TGTGCCAGTATGGGAGGGGCCTCTGGGGCCAACGTCCTGACTTTC.